A single sample is the source of the 14 T cell receptor beta chains below, sequenced in a study of blood T cell repertoires in COVID-19 (dated by TCRdb to 2018 to 2020). The library was made by the immunoSEQ multiplex PCR assay. Imported from immuneACCESS, the table was reduced by TCRdb to in-frame sequences with V and J called. These copies leave out some clones; in studies compared against another copy, an unresolved V gene accounts for under half, and the cause of the remainder is not known. Here the sample has 85,000 or so clones; about nine tenths occur a single time. The top ten hold 25% to 30% of the sample. Sequencing was done on a sample of peripheral blood. The source of these receptors is a middle-aged man with active or convalescent COVID-19.

The chain has TRBV10-3 and TRBJ1-1, with 9 positions matching TRBD1. The length of the CDR3 is 16 residues. Germline V gene lookup returns CDR1 ENHRY and CDR2 SYGVKD. The trim removed 2 bases at V and 0 bases at J, leaving 4 bases unmatched. The chain's CDR3 is CAISETGGSVNTEAFF. DNA for the CDR3: TGTGCCATCAGTGAGACAGGGGGCAGCGTGAACACTGAAGCTTTCTTT.

This chain connects TRBV7-9 to TRBJ2-5; 11 nucleotides align to TRBD2. The CDR3 runs to 18 residues. Per germline, CDR1 SEHNR and CDR2 FQNEAQ (reference sequence). With V trimmed by 5 bases and J by 4 bases, 15 bases remained unmatched. The CDR3 sequence: CASSRRGLADGGRETQYF. CDR3 DNA: TGTGCCAGCAGCCGTAGGGGACTAGCGGATGGGGGACGAGAGACCCAGTACTTC.

This sequence joins TRBV11-2 and TRBJ2-7; D gene uncertain. The CDR3 is made up of 13 amino acids. V lost 0 bases and J 4 bases, leaving 7 bases between the germline ends. The germline V gene has CDR1 SGHAT and CDR2 FQNNGV. The CDR3 region is CASSLDRDYEQYF. CDR3 bases: TGTGCCAGCAGCTTAGATCGAGATTACGAGCAGTACTTC.

The V call is TRBV27, the J call TRBJ2-7; 10 positions match TRBD2. The CDR3 covers 16 residues. V shed 6 bases, J shed 7 bases, and the junction held 15 bases outside the gene matches. Germline V gene sequence: CDR1 MNHEY, CDR2 SMNVEV (reference sequence). The CDR3 reads CASSKLMSGLANEQYF. CDR3 nucleotides: TGTGCCAGCAGCAAACTTATGTCGGGACTAGCGAATGAGCAGTACTTC.

This clone was found once. The chain links TRBV15 to TRBJ1-2; 8 nucleotides match TRBD1. Germline loops: CDR1 LNHNV, CDR2 YYDKDF (reference sequence). V shed 5 bases and J 8 bases; nucleotides not matched to a gene: 10. The CDR3 is made up of 14 amino acids. CDR3 DNA: TGTGCCACCAGCCCAACCGGGACAGGTTGGGGCTACACCTTC. The encoded protein is CATSPTGTGWGYTF.

This chain joins TRBV15 and TRBJ1-1; D is perhaps TRBD1 (5 bases). The CDR3 covers 14 residues. V shed 4 bases and J shed 1 base, with 10 bases lying between them. The V gene's germline CDR1 is LNHNV and CDR2 YYDKDF (reference sequence). The CDR3 protein is CATSIAQENTEAFF. In DNA, the CDR3 is TGTGCCACCAGCATAGCACAGGAGAACACTGAAGCTTTCTTT.

This chain connects TRBV2 to TRBJ2-5, with 9 bases that match TRBD1. This CDR3 region has 14 residues. V shed 7 bases, J shed 4 bases, and the junction held 7 bases outside the gene matches. CDR1 is SNHLY and CDR2 is FYNNEI in the germline V gene. In DNA form, the CDR3 reads TGTGCCAGCAAATCGACAGGGGGGACAGAGACCCAGTACTTC. Translated: CASKSTGGTETQYF.

CDR3: CASSLTQGRNNEQFF. The CDR3 nucleotides are TGTGCCAGCAGCCTTACACAGGGAAGGAACAATGAGCAGTTCTTC. The chain combines TRBV7-9 with TRBJ2-1, with D possibly matching TRBD1 (6 bases). The CDR3 has 15 residues. The germline CDR1 and CDR2 sequences are SEHNR and FQNEAQ (reference sequence). Between the trimmed V and J ends, which lost 5 bases and 5 bases, there was a span of 16 bases.

This chain links TRBV5-4 with TRBJ2-1; possibly TRBD2 for D (5 bases). This CDR3 contains 16 residues. The V gene lost 5 bases and the J gene lost 7 bases, with 22 bases spanning the gap. Per germline, CDR1 SGHNT and CDR2 YYREEE (reference sequence). The CDR3 region is CASSQDAGVIENEQFF. The CDR3, as DNA: TGTGCCAGCAGTCAGGATGCCGGGGTTATAGAGAATGAGCAGTTCTTC.

The chain combines TRBV5-5 with TRBJ1-2; TRBD1 agrees at 10 bases. J lost 8 bases, V lost 7 bases, and 11 bases had no gene match. The CDR3 sequence is 14 residues long. Germline V CDR1 and CDR2: SGHKS, YYEKEE (reference sequence). The CDR3 loop is CASEIGTGAAGYTF. CDR3 coding DNA: TGTGCCAGCGAAATTGGGACAGGGGCCGCGGGCTACACCTTC.

The chain is built from TRBV18 and TRBJ2-1; TRBD2 might be the D (6 bases). The CDR3 totals 15 residues. V lost 2 bases and J 7 bases, leaving 15 bases between the germline ends. Germline V gives CDR1 KGHSH, CDR2 LQKENI. CDR3 residues: CASSPGDRDWNEQFF. In DNA, the CDR3 is TGTGCCAGCTCACCAGGGGACCGGGACTGGAATGAGCAGTTCTTC.

This chain joins TRBV19 and TRBJ1-6, with D tentatively TRBD1 (6 bases). The V gene's germline CDR1 is LNHDA and CDR2 SQIVND (reference sequence). This CDR3 is built from 13 residues. V was cut by 9 bases and J by 5 bases, with 11 bases left in between. The CDR3 is CARSGHNNSPLHF. In nucleotides, the CDR3 is TGTGCCAGATCGGGACACAATAATTCACCCCTCCACTTT.

The chain is built from TRBV5-6 and TRBJ1-4, with 11 bases fitting TRBD1. V shed 4 bases and J 6 bases; nucleotides not matched to a gene: 11. In germline, CDR1 is SGHDT, CDR2 YYEEEE. The CDR3 covers 17 residues. CDR3 nucleotides: TGTGCCAGCAGCAGGACCGGGACAGGGGGTGGTTATGAAAAACTGTTTTTT. Translating gives CASSRTGTGGGYEKLFF.

The rearrangement joins TRBV11-3 to TRBJ1-3, with 7 bases lining up with TRBD1. The V gene's germline CDR1 is SGHNT and CDR2 YENEEA. CDR3 length: 14 amino acids. After removal of 3 bases from V and 3 bases from J, the junction contained 2 bases not matched to a gene. The CDR3 loop is CASSLTGSGNTIYF. The CDR3 coding sequence is TGTGCCAGCAGCTTGACAGGGAGTGGAAACACCATATATTTT.